This TCR beta chain is from a study of blood T cell repertoires in COVID-19. Authors' data handling: Amplification from reference gene primers served as the basis for estimated nucleated cell counts. Here immunoSEQ multiplex PCR was the method, and the copy in TCRdb shows in-frame clones only, minus some. Clonal size and the V and J genes are those of that table, whereas D and trimming came from the DNA. The table includes 90,000 to 110,000 clones, 85% detected once. The J segment lost 3 bases and the V segment lost 5 bases, leaving 7 bases of the junction unmatched. CDR1 is SGHTA and CDR2 is FQGNSA in the germline V gene. The CDR3 is 16 amino acids.

V and J are TRBV7-2 and TRBJ2-5, with 12 bases fitting TRBD2. Sample: peripheral blood. This receptor was taken from a man over 45 with acute or convalescent COVID-19. The CDR3: CASSVGGLAGKETQYF. CDR3 nucleotide sequence: TGTGCCAGCAGCGTTGGAGGACTAGCGGGGAAAGAGACCCAGTACTTC.